The rows below give T cell receptor beta chains drawn from one sample of a study of blood T cell repertoires in COVID-19. Clones were sequenced by immunoSEQ multiplex PCR, and TCRdb holds only the in-frame ones, with some missing. Of 150,000 to 200,000 clones listed, about 84% are singletons. The material sequenced was PBMCs or T cells enriched from blood (not recorded which). The receptors come from a man in his forties who had recovered from COVID-19. Each CDR3 is given with its conserved first and last residue. Fields, in order: clone size, V gene, D gene, J gene, CDR3 protein, CDR3 DNA. A D gene is named only where the DNA matches it firmly. The size of a clone is reported for some rows only, either as once, few or many, or as a class for expanded clones.

abundance: .
v_gene: TRBV5-1
d_gene: .
j_gene: TRBJ2-5
CDR3aa: CASSSTTRQETQYF
CDR3nt: TGCGCCAGCAGCTCAACCACTCGCCAAGAGACCCAGTACTTC

abundance: .
v_gene: TRBV6-9
d_gene: .
j_gene: TRBJ1-1
CDR3aa: CASRLGNPEQGSEAFF
CDR3nt: TGTGCCAGCCGTTTGGGAAACCCCGAGCAGGGCTCTGAAGCTTTCTTT

abundance: .
v_gene: TRBV5-6
d_gene: .
j_gene: TRBJ1-4
CDR3aa: CASSFSTGEKLFF
CDR3nt: TGTGCCAGCAGCTTTTCGACGGGTGAAAAACTGTTTTTT

abundance: few
v_gene: TRBV10-2
d_gene: TRBD2
j_gene: TRBJ2-5
CDR3aa: CASSASGEKTQYF
CDR3nt: TGCGCCAGCTCAGCTAGCGGGGAAAAGACCCAGTACTTC

abundance: .
v_gene: TRBV6-1
d_gene: .
j_gene: TRBJ1-4
CDR3aa: CASSDRGKDEKLFF
CDR3nt: TGTGCCAGCAGTGATAGGGGGAAGGATGAAAAACTGTTTTTT

abundance: once
v_gene: TRBV2
d_gene: TRBD1
j_gene: TRBJ1-5
CDR3aa: CASSRDRAVNSNQPQHF
CDR3nt: TGTGCCAGCAGTAGGGACAGGGCAGTCAATAGCAATCAGCCCCAGCATTTT

abundance: .
v_gene: TRBV28
d_gene: .
j_gene: TRBJ1-2
CDR3aa: CASLGTNNYGYTF
CDR3nt: TGTGCCAGCCTCGGGACAAATAACTATGGCTACACCTTC

abundance: .
v_gene: TRBV19
d_gene: TRBD1
j_gene: TRBJ1-1
CDR3aa: CASSERTGRTEAFF
CDR3nt: TGTGCCAGTAGTGAGCGGACAGGGCGGACTGAAGCTTTCTTT

abundance: .
v_gene: TRBV11-2
d_gene: .
j_gene: TRBJ1-1
CDR3aa: CASSLGGGMTEAFF
CDR3nt: TGTGCCAGCAGCTTAGGGGGGGGGATGACTGAAGCTTTCTTT

abundance: .
v_gene: TRBV19
d_gene: TRBD1
j_gene: TRBJ1-1
CDR3aa: CASSIAPPGQGSTEAFF
CDR3nt: TGTGCCAGTAGTATAGCTCCACCGGGACAGGGGAGCACTGAAGCTTTCTTT

abundance: .
v_gene: TRBV9
d_gene: .
j_gene: TRBJ1-3
CDR3aa: CASSDAGFSGNTIYF
CDR3nt: TGTGCCAGCAGCGACGCGGGGTTCTCCGGAAACACCATATATTTT

abundance: .
v_gene: TRBV19
d_gene: TRBD1
j_gene: TRBJ2-3
CDR3aa: CASTGMGSSGQSTDTQYF
CDR3nt: TGTGCCAGTACCGGAATGGGTAGTTCGGGACAGAGCACAGATACGCAGTATTTT

abundance: .
v_gene: TRBV6-5
d_gene: TRBD1
j_gene: TRBJ1-2
CDR3aa: CASRPGGRRGYTF
CDR3nt: TGTGCCAGCCGCCCAGGGGGCCGTCGGGGCTACACCTTC

abundance: .
v_gene: TRBV5-1
d_gene: TRBD2
j_gene: TRBJ2-7
CDR3aa: CASSTGTSGARSDEQYF
CDR3nt: TGCGCCAGCAGTACCGGGACTAGCGGGGCCCGATCGGACGAGCAGTACTTC

abundance: once
v_gene: TRBV5-1
d_gene: .
j_gene: TRBJ2-3
CDR3aa: CASSSNLAGSTDTQYF
CDR3nt: TGCGCCAGCAGCTCTAACCTTGCGGGGAGCACAGATACGCAGTATTTT

abundance: .
v_gene: TRBV5-1
d_gene: TRBD1
j_gene: TRBJ1-3
CDR3aa: CASSDRVDGNTIYF
CDR3nt: TGCGCCAGCTCCGACAGGGTAGATGGAAACACCATATATTTT

abundance: .
v_gene: TRBV2
d_gene: TRBD1
j_gene: TRBJ1-6
CDR3aa: CASSLGTGARIYGSPLHF
CDR3nt: TGTGCCAGCAGCCTCGGGACAGGGGCACGAATCTACGGTTCACCCCTCCACTTT

abundance: .
v_gene: TRBV7-9
d_gene: .
j_gene: TRBJ1-1
CDR3aa: CASSPGVWDTEAFF
CDR3nt: TGTGCCAGCAGCCCGGGGGTTTGGGACACTGAAGCTTTCTTT

abundance: .
v_gene: TRBV5-6
d_gene: TRBD1
j_gene: TRBJ1-2
CDR3aa: CASSLYRGEPNYGYTF
CDR3nt: TGTGCCAGCAGCTTGTACAGGGGGGAACCTAACTATGGCTACACCTTC

abundance: .
v_gene: TRBV5-1
d_gene: .
j_gene: TRBJ2-5
CDR3aa: CASGSPGAQETQYF
CDR3nt: TGCGCCAGCGGATCCCCGGGAGCCCAAGAGACCCAGTACTTC

abundance: .
v_gene: TRBV6-5
d_gene: .
j_gene: TRBJ1-3
CDR3aa: CASSYRGGGTGNTIYF
CDR3nt: TGTGCCAGCAGTTACCGGGGAGGCGGCACTGGAAACACCATATATTTT

abundance: .
v_gene: TRBV7-6
d_gene: .
j_gene: TRBJ1-5
CDR3aa: CASSLGGEENQPQHF
CDR3nt: TGTGCCAGCAGCTTAGGGGGGGAGGAAAATCAGCCCCAGCATTTT

abundance: .
v_gene: TRBV9
d_gene: .
j_gene: TRBJ1-2
CDR3aa: CASSVSGSQRGNYGYTF
CDR3nt: TGTGCCAGCAGCGTCTCCGGGTCACAAAGGGGAAACTATGGCTACACCTTC

abundance: .
v_gene: TRBV19
d_gene: TRBD1
j_gene: TRBJ1-6
CDR3aa: CASRAPGQGYNSPLHF
CDR3nt: TGTGCCAGTAGAGCTCCGGGACAGGGCTATAATTCACCCCTCCACTTT

abundance: .
v_gene: TRBV7-3
d_gene: TRBD2
j_gene: TRBJ2-3
CDR3aa: CASSSTSGGARDTQYF
CDR3nt: TGTGCCAGCAGCTCCACTAGCGGGGGGGCTAGAGATACGCAGTATTTT

abundance: few
v_gene: TRBV6-7
d_gene: .
j_gene: TRBJ1-5
CDR3aa: CASSYSTIGQYDQPQHF
CDR3nt: TGTGCCAGCAGTTACTCGACGATAGGACAGTACGATCAGCCCCAGCATTTT

abundance: few
v_gene: TRBV5-1
d_gene: .
j_gene: TRBJ1-3
CDR3aa: CASSDRGGAAGNTIYF
CDR3nt: TGCGCCAGCAGCGACCGCGGGGGGGCGGCAGGAAACACCATATATTTT

abundance: .
v_gene: TRBV30
d_gene: TRBD2
j_gene: TRBJ2-2
CDR3aa: CAWSGLAGSLAGELFF
CDR3nt: TGTGCCTGGAGCGGACTAGCGGGGTCTTTGGCCGGGGAGCTGTTTTTT

abundance: once
v_gene: TRBV3-1/TRBV3-2
d_gene: .
j_gene: TRBJ1-2
CDR3aa: CASSQGPTDIGYGYTF
CDR3nt: TGTGCCAGCAGCCAAGGTCCGACAGACATCGGCTATGGCTACACCTTC

abundance: few
v_gene: TRBV30
d_gene: TRBD1
j_gene: TRBJ1-5
CDR3aa: CAWSVGGQGSNQPQHF
CDR3nt: TGTGCCTGGAGTGTAGGGGGACAGGGGAGCAATCAGCCCCAGCATTTT

abundance: once
v_gene: TRBV11-3
d_gene: TRBD2
j_gene: TRBJ2-1
CDR3aa: CASSLGGNSGGAAGRQFF
CDR3nt: TGTGCCAGCAGCTTGGGCGGGAATAGCGGGGGGGCGGCCGGCCGGCAGTTCTTC

abundance: .
v_gene: TRBV6-1
d_gene: .
j_gene: TRBJ1-5
CDR3aa: CASSESEIGQPQHF
CDR3nt: TGTGCCAGCAGTGAATCGGAGATCGGCCAGCCCCAGCATTTT

abundance: .
v_gene: TRBV6-5
d_gene: TRBD2
j_gene: TRBJ2-3
CDR3aa: CASSPGLATDTQYF
CDR3nt: TGTGCCAGCTCTCCCGGACTAGCAACAGATACGCAGTATTTT

abundance: medium-sized
v_gene: TRBV6-4
d_gene: .
j_gene: TRBJ2-2
CDR3aa: CASSGTDTGELFF
CDR3nt: TGTGCCAGCAGTGGGACAGACACCGGGGAGCTGTTTTTT

abundance: .
v_gene: TRBV7-3
d_gene: .
j_gene: TRBJ1-3
CDR3aa: CASSLGGSGNTIYF
CDR3nt: TGTGCCAGCAGCTTAGGGGGGTCTGGAAACACCATATATTTT

abundance: .
v_gene: TRBV6-5
d_gene: .
j_gene: TRBJ2-5
CDR3aa: CASYNRGTQYF
CDR3nt: TGTGCCAGCTACAATAGGGGGACCCAGTACTTC

abundance: .
v_gene: TRBV10-3
d_gene: .
j_gene: TRBJ2-2
CDR3aa: CASHSRFGGELFF
CDR3nt: TGTGCCTCCCACTCCCGTTTTGGCGGGGAGCTGTTTTTT

abundance: .
v_gene: TRBV15
d_gene: TRBD2
j_gene: TRBJ2-5
CDR3aa: CATSALLAANQETQYF
CDR3nt: TGTGCCACCAGCGCCCTTCTAGCGGCCAACCAAGAGACCCAGTACTTC

abundance: .
v_gene: TRBV7-3
d_gene: .
j_gene: TRBJ1-1
CDR3aa: CASSTTANTEAFF
CDR3nt: TGTGCCAGCAGCACGACAGCTAACACTGAAGCTTTCTTT

abundance: .
v_gene: TRBV24-1
d_gene: .
j_gene: TRBJ2-2
CDR3aa: CATSDSRMANTGELFF
CDR3nt: TGTGCCACCAGTGATTCCAGAATGGCGAACACCGGGGAGCTGTTTTTT

abundance: .
v_gene: TRBV12-3/TRBV12-4
d_gene: TRBD2
j_gene: TRBJ2-7
CDR3aa: CASSLGLAGEQYF
CDR3nt: TGTGCCAGCAGTCTTGGACTAGCGGGCGAGCAGTACTTC